These 22 T cell receptor beta chains share one sample of origin, sequenced in a study of cytomegalovirus exposure and HLA in healthy donors (dated by TCRdb to between 2016 and 2019). The receptor library was made with the immunoSEQ multiplex PCR assay. For the multiplex PCR, a mixture combining 60 forward primers for TCR Vbeta segments and 13 reverse primers for TCR Jbeta segments was used. TCRdb retrieved this table from immuneACCESS and kept in-frame rearrangements only. Not all clones are present; in checked studies, unresolved V genes account for under half, and no reason is known for the remainder. For this sample there are approximately 76,000 clones; around 70% appear just once. The top ten hold about 16% of the sample. Sequences were obtained from PBMCs. The source of these receptors is a woman aged 40 to 50 in good health and CMV-seropositive.

The chain has TRBV18 and TRBJ1-5; 7 positions agree with TRBD1. Germline values: CDR1 KGHSH, CDR2 LQKENI. Trimming removed 4 bases from V and 8 bases from J; junction bases left unmatched: 8. CDR3 length: 14 residues. Written as DNA, the CDR3 is TGTGCCAGCTCACAGACAGGGCCTAATGAGCCCCAGCATTTT. Protein sequence: CASSQTGPNEPQHF.

J is TRBJ1-1 and V is TRBV27; 7 bases line up with TRBD1. The CDR3 spans 16 residues. CDR1 is MNHEY and CDR2 is SMNVEV in the germline V gene (reference sequence). V shed 4 bases, J shed 0 bases, and the junction held 8 bases outside the gene matches. CDR3 bases: TGTGCCAGCAGTTCCCGTCAGACAGGGATGAACACTGAAGCTTTCTTT. Amino acid sequence: CASSSRQTGMNTEAFF.

This clone was seen only a few times. The J gene is TRBJ1-4, the V gene TRBV5-1; 10 bases line up with TRBD1. The CDR3 length is 15 residues. V shed 4 bases, J shed 8 bases, and the junction held 8 bases outside the gene matches. In germline, CDR1 is SGHRS, CDR2 YFSETQ. The CDR3 DNA is TGCGCCAGCAGCGAGGTGGGACAGGGGCCCGAAAAACTGTTTTTT. This translates into CASSEVGQGPEKLFF.

The CDR3 sequence: CASSRGGRDNEQYF. CDR3 bases: TGCGCCAGCAGCCGTGGGGGGAGGGACAACGAGCAGTACTTC. The chain is built from TRBV4-1 and TRBJ2-7; D is possibly TRBD2 (7 bases). Trimming left V 4 bases short and J 5 bases short, with 15 bases between. Germline V lookup: CDR1 MGHRA, CDR2 YSYEKL. This CDR3 comprises 14 residues.

The chain joins TRBV9 to TRBJ2-1; TRBD2 matches at 8 bases. Germline trimming cut 0 bases from V and 6 bases from J; bases unmatched to any gene: 2. CDR1 is SGDLS and CDR2 is YYNGEE in the germline V gene. The CDR3 sequence is 14 residues long. CDR3 DNA sequence: TGTGCCAGCAGCGTAGCGGGAGGGGTCAATGAGCAGTTCTTC. This encodes CASSVAGGVNEQFF.

J is TRBJ2-7 and V is TRBV28; TRBD1 matches 9 bases. This CDR3 has 16 amino acids. Losses at the gene ends were 6 bases for V and 0 bases for J; bases not matched to a gene: 9. Germline CDR1 is MDHEN and CDR2 is SYDVKM. The CDR3 DNA is TGTGCCAGCAGCTCGCCCGGACAGGGGCTCTCCTACGAGCAGTACTTC. Amino acids: CASSSPGQGLSYEQYF.

This clone came up a few times. The chain joins TRBV11-3 to TRBJ2-2; 8 bases agree with TRBD2. Per germline, CDR1 SGHNT and CDR2 YENEEA. J was trimmed by 2 bases and V by 5 bases; bases with no gene match: 10. This CDR3 region has 17 residues. The CDR3 nucleotides are TGTGCCAGCAGCCCTATGGCGGGGGGAACAAACACCGGGGAGCTGTTTTTT. Amino acid sequence: CASSPMAGGTNTGELFF.

This clone occurred a few times. The gene calls are TRBV5-1 and TRBJ1-2, with D unresolved. Trimming shortened V by 0 bases and J by 0 bases, and 15 bases separated the two germline ends. This CDR3 contains 17 residues. Germline lookup yields CDR1 SGHRS and CDR2 YFSETQ. For the CDR3, the DNA is TGCGCCAGCAGCTTGGGGGCCCAGGTCGCGACTAACTATGGCTACACCTTC. Translation: CASSLGAQVATNYGYTF.

The rearrangement joins TRBV4-3 to TRBJ2-5; D is possibly TRBD2 (7 bases). The germline V gene has CDR1 LGHNA and CDR2 YSLEER. The CDR3 sequence is 16 residues long. The V gene lost 0 bases and the J gene lost 3 bases, with 14 bases spanning the gap. For the CDR3, the DNA is TGCGCCAGCAGCCAAGATATAGGGGGGGCGGAAGAGACCCAGTACTTC. Protein: CASSQDIGGAEETQYF.

The chain couples TRBV14 to TRBJ2-1; D gene uncertain. With 3 bases removed from V and 0 bases from J, the gap between germline ends came to 6 bases. Germline-derived CDR1 and CDR2 are SGHDN and FVKESK. This CDR3 contains 14 residues. CDR3 coding DNA: TGTGCCAGCAGCCATCCCAGCTCCTACAATGAGCAGTTCTTC. Translated: CASSHPSSYNEQFF.

This clone showed up just a few times. The chain carries TRBV30 and TRBJ1-4, with TRBD1 as a possible D gene (5 bases). The germline gives CDR1 GTSNPN, CDR2 SVGIG (reference sequence). V lost 2 bases, J lost 6 bases, and 13 bases lay in between. The CDR3 extends over 14 amino acids. CDR3 amino acids: CAWSLPGLYEKLFF. The CDR3 DNA reads TGTGCCTGGAGTCTACCGGGACTTTATGAAAAACTGTTTTTT. Full variable domain (remainder filled in from reference TRBV30 and TRBJ1-4): SQTIHQWPATLVQPVGSPLSLECTVEGTSNPNLYWYRQAAGRGLQLLFYSVGIGQISSEVPQNLSASRPQDRQFILSSKKLLLSDSGFYLCAWSLPGLYEKLFFGSGTQLSVL.

The V gene is TRBV25-1, the J gene TRBJ1-1; maybe TRBD1 (5 bases). Looked up from germline, CDR1 is MGHDK and CDR2 is SYGVNS. CDR3 length: 16 amino acids. Trimming took 1 base from V and 8 from J, leaving 20 bases between them. CDR3 residues: CASSEWEGQPVLEAFF. CDR3 nucleotide sequence: TGTGCCAGCAGTGAATGGGAGGGGCAGCCAGTGCTGGAAGCTTTCTTT. Combining the CDR3 with reference TRBV25-1 and TRBJ1-1 gives the whole variable domain EADIYQTPRYLVIGTGKKITLECSQTMGHDKMYWYQQDPGMELHLIHYSYGVNSTEKGDLSSESTVSRIRTEHFPLTLESARPSHTSQYLCASSEWEGQPVLEAFFGQGTRLTVV.

The V call is TRBV7-3, the J call TRBJ2-3, with 9 bases aligning to TRBD2. The CDR3 extends over 16 amino acids. Germline CDR1 SGHTA, CDR2 FQGTGA. J lost 6 bases, V lost 4 bases, and 11 bases had no gene match. The chain's CDR3 is CASSSGSGGLEDTQYF. The CDR3 coding sequence is TGTGCCAGCAGCTCCGGCAGCGGGGGGTTGGAGGATACGCAGTATTTT.

By sample share, this clone is large. The genes are TRBV12-5 and TRBJ2-4, with 10 positions matching TRBD1. This CDR3 contains 17 residues. The germline V gene has CDR1 LGHNT and CDR2 FRNRAP. With 1 base clipped from V and 0 bases from J, the junction kept 3 bases outside the gene matches. In DNA form, the CDR3 reads TGTGCTAGTGGTTTGGATGGACAGGGGGTAGCCAAAAACATTCAGTACTTC. It translates to CASGLDGQGVAKNIQYF.

The genes are TRBV5-6 and TRBJ2-3; 8 positions match TRBD1. V was pared by 5 bases and J by 2 bases, with 4 bases of the junction left unmatched. The CDR3 spans 14 residues. The V gene's germline CDR1 is SGHDT and CDR2 YYEEEE. The CDR3 DNA follows: TGTGCCAGCAGTGGACAGGGTATCACAGATACGCAGTATTTT. Its translation is CASSGQGITDTQYF.

This chain links TRBV10-3 with TRBJ1-2, with 7 bases aligning to TRBD1. Germline V gives CDR1 ENHRY, CDR2 SYGVKD. The CDR3 consists of 15 residues. After removal of 2 bases from V and 0 bases from J, the junction contained 3 bases not matched to a gene. The CDR3 region is CAISEGTESNYGYTF. CDR3 DNA: TGTGCCATCAGTGAGGGGACAGAGTCTAACTATGGCTACACCTTC.

V usage is TRBV19 and J usage is TRBJ1-4; the D gene is possibly TRBD1 (6 bases). The CDR3 covers 15 residues. Germline V lookup: CDR1 LNHDA, CDR2 SQIVND (reference sequence). The V gene lost 5 bases and the J gene lost 5 bases, with 15 bases spanning the gap. CDR3 sequence reads: CASSVQGARNEKLFF. The CDR3 DNA is TGTGCCAGTAGTGTACAGGGAGCCCGCAATGAAAAACTGTTTTTT.

This chain joins TRBV30 and TRBJ1-4; D is unresolved. Trimming pared 4 bases from V and 5 bases from J, leaving 14 bases between. The CDR3 has 14 amino acids. The germline gives CDR1 GTSNPN, CDR2 SVGIG (reference sequence). The CDR3 DNA is TGTGCCTGGAAATCGACAAGCGGGAATGAAAAACTGTTTTTT. Translating it yields CAWKSTSGNEKLFF.

This clone was seen only once. This chain joins TRBV13 and TRBJ2-7, with 11 bases fitting TRBD2. Germline CDR1 is PRHDT and CDR2 is FYEKMQ (reference sequence). The V and J ends lost 4 bases and 1 base, in that order; junction bases with no gene match: 6. The CDR3 is made up of 16 amino acids. The CDR3 nucleotides read TGTGCCAGCAGCTCCAGACTAGCGGGGAGATCCTACGAGCAGTACTTC. Its protein product is CASSSRLAGRSYEQYF.

J is TRBJ2-3 and V is TRBV18; D not resolved. The CDR3 runs 11 residues. V was cut by 5 bases and J by 4 bases, with 4 bases left in between. Germline lookup yields CDR1 KGHSH and CDR2 LQKENI. DNA of the CDR3: TGTGCCAGCTCAGGAGCAGATACGCAGTATTTT. Protein: CASSGADTQYF.

This clone was counted between two and nine times. The chain is built from TRBV6-1 and TRBJ1-5; maybe TRBD1 (5 bases). Germline lookup yields CDR1 MNHNS and CDR2 SASEGT. The CDR3 spans 15 residues. V lost 7 bases, J lost 0 bases, and 13 bases lay in between. The CDR3 DNA is TGTGCCAGCACCCACGGGGGTTATAGCAATCAGCCCCAGCATTTT. It specifies CASTHGGYSNQPQHF.

The rearrangement links TRBV7-4 to TRBJ2-1, with TRBD2 matching 10 bases. Trimming cost V 1 base and J 7 bases; bases outside gene matches: 19. The CDR3 loop spans 20 amino acids. Per the germline V gene, CDR1 is SGHVT and CDR2 is SQSDAQ. CDR3 sequence (DNA): TGTGCCAGCAGCTTAGTACTAGCGGGACTCGTCTTCTTACTACGGAATGAGCAGTTCTTC. Encoded protein: CASSLVLAGLVFLLRNEQFF.